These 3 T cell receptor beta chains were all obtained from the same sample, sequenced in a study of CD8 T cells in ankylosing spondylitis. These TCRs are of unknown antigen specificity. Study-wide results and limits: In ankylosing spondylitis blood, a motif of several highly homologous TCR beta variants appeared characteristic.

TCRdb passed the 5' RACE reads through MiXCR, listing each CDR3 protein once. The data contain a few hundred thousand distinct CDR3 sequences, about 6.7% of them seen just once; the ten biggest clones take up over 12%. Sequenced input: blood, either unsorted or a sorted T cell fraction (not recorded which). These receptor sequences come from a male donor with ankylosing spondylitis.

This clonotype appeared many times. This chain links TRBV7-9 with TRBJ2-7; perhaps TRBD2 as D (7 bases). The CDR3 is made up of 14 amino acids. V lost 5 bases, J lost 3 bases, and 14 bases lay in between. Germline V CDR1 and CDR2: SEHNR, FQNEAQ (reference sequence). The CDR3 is CASSPRGASYEQYF. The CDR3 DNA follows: TGTGCCAGCAGCCCCCGGGGGGCAAGCTACGAGCAGTACTTC. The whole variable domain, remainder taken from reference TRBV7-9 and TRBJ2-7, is DTGVSQNPRHKITKRGQNVTFRCDPISEHNRLYWYRQTLGQGPEFLTYFQNEAQLEKSRLLSDRFSAERPKGSFSTLEIQRTEQGDSAMYLCASSPRGASYEQYFGPGTRLTVT.

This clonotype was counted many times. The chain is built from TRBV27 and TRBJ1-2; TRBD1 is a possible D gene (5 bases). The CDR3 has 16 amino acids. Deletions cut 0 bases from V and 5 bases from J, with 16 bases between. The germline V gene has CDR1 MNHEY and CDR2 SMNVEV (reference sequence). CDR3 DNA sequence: TGTGCCAGCAGTTTATCTCTGTCAGGGACTCTATATGGCTACACCTTC. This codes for CASSLSLSGTLYGYTF.

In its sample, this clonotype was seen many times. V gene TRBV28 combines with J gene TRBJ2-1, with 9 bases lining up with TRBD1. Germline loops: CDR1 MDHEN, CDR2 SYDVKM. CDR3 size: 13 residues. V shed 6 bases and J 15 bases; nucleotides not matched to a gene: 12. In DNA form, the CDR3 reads TGTGCCAGCAGGGGGACAGGGTTTCAGGTCAGGTTCTTC. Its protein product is CASRGTGFQVRFF. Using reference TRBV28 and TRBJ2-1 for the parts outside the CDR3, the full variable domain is DVKVTQSSRYLVKRTGEKVFLECVQDMDHENMFWYRQDPGLGLRLIYFSYDVKMKEKGDIPEGYSVSREKKERFSLILESASTNQTSMYLCASRGTGFQVRFFGPGTRLTVL.